The 13 T cell receptor beta chains reported below all come from one sample, sequenced in a study of blood T cells in healthy people across ages. Primers used in a second PCR of about 7 to 11 cycles were a sample-barcoded 5' primer and a J-beta primer mix. TCRdb re-analysed the 5' RACE reads in MiXCR, keeping a single row per CDR3 protein. The repertoire holds 450,000 to 600,000 distinct CDR3 sequences, with over 25% as singletons. These data are also associated with another study on T cells of mothers and their children.

Sequencing was performed on blood. All receptors come from a boy between 2 and 10 years old in good health.

CDR3 sequence: CSVAPRTGTYEQYF. CDR3 in DNA: TGCAGCGTCGCTCCTCGGACAGGGACCTACGAGCAGTACTTC. The genes are TRBV29-1 and TRBJ2-5; 8 nucleotides match TRBD1. The J call may be wrong; the DNA end is better matched by TRBJ2-7. Germline V gene lookup returns CDR1 SQVTM and CDR2 ANQGSEA. The CDR3 spans 14 residues.

The chain combines TRBV14 with TRBJ1-6; D remains unclear. V was shortened by 5 bases and J by 6 bases, with 8 bases between the two germline ends. Germline values: CDR1 SGHDN, CDR2 FVKESK. This CDR3 has 13 amino acids. The CDR3 nucleotides are TGTGCCAGCAGCTTACGACTTAATTCACCCCTCCACTTT. Its translation: CASSLRLNSPLHF.

This clonotype has a handful of counts. The chain joins TRBV29-1 to TRBJ1-4, with D maybe TRBD1 (6 bases). Trimming cost V 3 bases and J 6 bases, with 11 bases left between them. This CDR3 contains 13 residues. Germline CDR1 SQVTM, CDR2 ANQGSEA. Here the CDR3 reads CSVEEGDDEKLFF. CDR3 DNA sequence: TGCAGCGTTGAGGAGGGGGATGATGAAAAACTGTTTTTT. Together with reference TRBV29-1 and TRBJ1-4, the CDR3 gives the full variable domain: SAVISQKPSRDICQRGTSLTIQCQVDSQVTMMFWYRQQPGQSLTLIATANQGSEATYESGFVIDKFPISRPNLTFSTLTVSNMSPEDSSIYLCSVEEGDDEKLFFGSGTQLSVL.

This clonotype showed up many times. V is TRBV18 and J is TRBJ2-5; no clear D. This CDR3 has 12 residues. CDR1 and CDR2 (germline): KGHSH, LQKENI. Trimming removed 3 bases at V and 2 bases at J, with 4 bases between. CDR3 sequence (DNA): TGTGCCAGCTCACCGGTACAAGAGACCCAGTACTTC. Its translation is CASSPVQETQYF.

The rearrangement uses TRBV3-1 and TRBJ2-7; 14 bases are a match to TRBD2. This CDR3 is 15 amino acids long. Trimming at V came to 4 bases and at J to 7 bases, leaving 6 bases not matched to a gene. The germline V gene has CDR1 LGHDT and CDR2 YNNKEL (reference sequence). The CDR3 loop reads CASSRGLAGVKEQYF. The CDR3 region has the DNA TGTGCCAGCAGCCGGGGACTAGCGGGAGTAAAGGAGCAGTACTTC.

This clonotype occurred a few times. The chain joins TRBV5-5 to TRBJ1-2, with D tentatively TRBD1 (5 bases). Per germline, CDR1 SGHKS and CDR2 YYEKEE (reference sequence). V dropped 0 bases and J dropped 4 bases, with 13 bases sitting between them. The CDR3 consists of 15 residues. The CDR3 reads CASSLEATDAYGYTF. The DNA of the CDR3 is TGTGCCAGCAGCTTGGAAGCGACAGACGCCTATGGCTACACCTTC.

This chain uses TRBV13 with TRBJ2-5; 7 bases line up with TRBD1. Looked up from germline, CDR1 is PRHDT and CDR2 is FYEKMQ (reference sequence). CDR3 size: 16 residues. The junction had 9 bases not matched to a gene; V was cut back by 3 bases and J by 2 bases. The CDR3 loop reads CASSFRTGPNQETQYF. The CDR3 DNA follows: TGTGCCAGCAGCTTCAGGACAGGACCTAATCAAGAGACCCAGTACTTC.

This chain joins TRBV6-2 or TRBV6-3 and TRBJ2-7; the match to TRBD1 covers 8 bases. CDR1 is MNHEY, CDR2 SVGEGT, per germline. The CDR3 runs 16 residues. V shed 5 bases and J 4 bases; nucleotides not matched to a gene: 13. The CDR3 sequence is CASSLHHRGDPYEQYF. The CDR3 region has the DNA TGTGCCAGCAGTCTTCACCACAGGGGGGACCCGTACGAGCAGTACTTC.

The sample holds a few counts of this clonotype. The V and J genes are TRBV2 and TRBJ2-5; D not resolved. Trimming left V 0 bases short and J 9 bases short, with 5 bases between. This CDR3 spans 11 amino acids. The germline CDR1 and CDR2 sequences are SNHLY and FYNNEI. CDR3 DNA: TGTGCCAGCAGTGAAGCTATGGCCCAGTACTTC. Translation gives CASSEAMAQYF.

The chain employs TRBV29-1 and TRBJ2-7; 8 bases map to TRBD1. Trimming took 0 bases from V and 6 from J; bases not matched to a gene: 10. The CDR3 has 15 residues. The germline gives CDR1 SQVTM, CDR2 ANQGSEA. This CDR3 is CSVEEGPGTGLEQYF. Written as DNA, the CDR3 is TGCAGCGTTGAAGAGGGCCCCGGGACAGGTCTCGAGCAGTACTTC.

Only a few counts were recorded for this clonotype. V is TRBV6-2 or TRBV6-3 and J is TRBJ2-5, with TRBD2 identical over 15 bases. The V and J ends lost 5 bases and 1 base, in that order; junction bases with no gene match: 2. This CDR3 region has 16 residues. Germline V gene lookup returns CDR1 MNHEY and CDR2 SVGEGT. The CDR3 coding sequence is TGTGCCAGCAGTAAGGGACTAGCGGGAGGCCAAGAGACCCAGTACTTC. As protein: CASSKGLAGGQETQYF.

This clonotype was detected once. V and J are TRBV12-3 or TRBV12-4 and TRBJ2-3, with TRBD2 matching over 8 bases. V gave up 6 bases and J gave up 2 bases; unmatched junction bases: 7. The CDR3 is made up of 15 amino acids. This chain's CDR3 is CASRRGARDTDTQYF. CDR3 bases: TGTGCCAGCAGGCGGGGGGCGCGGGACACAGATACGCAGTATTTT.

This clonotype was seen a handful of times. The chain recombines TRBV10-3 with TRBJ2-5, with D maybe TRBD1 (5 bases). The CDR3 has 15 residues. Looked up from germline, CDR1 is ENHRY and CDR2 is SYGVKD. Trimming removed 0 bases from V and 4 bases from J, with 12 bases in between. The CDR3 DNA reads as TGTGCCATCAGTGAGTCTAAGGGTCAGGGAGAGACCCAGTACTTC. Translation: CAISESKGQGETQYF.